A selection of T cell receptor beta chains follows, all from one sample in a study of cytomegalovirus exposure and HLA in healthy donors. TCRdb keeps only in-frame clones here, not all; method: immunoSEQ multiplex PCR. The table has around 110,000 clones, roughly 80% seen once. The sequencing sample was made of PBMCs. The receptors here all came from a man younger than 40 in good health and CMV-seronegative. Each CDR3 is given with its conserved first and last residue. The order of the fields is V gene, J gene, clone size, D gene, CDR3 DNA, CDR3 protein. D genes are given only for firm matches. Where a row states a size, it is once, few, many or the class of an expanded clone; other rows omit it.

>TRBV9|TRBJ2-1|once|-
TGTGCCAGCAGCGTGGGTAGCGGCGGGGCCTCCTACAATGAGCAGTTCTTC
CASSVGSGGASYNEQFF
>TRBV6-7|TRBJ2-7|-|-
TGTGCCAGCAGTTTTGCAACTAGCCCCCTAAACTACGAGCAGTACTTC
CASSFATSPLNYEQYF
>TRBV28|TRBJ1-4|-|-
TGTGCCAGCACCCTCCCCGGGAGGGGACGGGGGGATGAAAAACTGTTTTTT
CASTLPGRGRGDEKLFF
>TRBV7-2|TRBJ2-7|-|-
TGTGCCAGCAGCGCCGGGACTTATAGCTCCTACGAGCAGTACTTC
CASSAGTYSSYEQYF
>TRBV7-9|TRBJ2-1|-|TRBD2
TGTGCCAGCAGCTCGACTAGCGGGGGGGCCGGAGGGCAGTTCTTC
CASSSTSGGAGGQFF
>TRBV6-4|TRBJ1-5|-|-
TGTGCCAGCGACAGGTCCCCACGGGTGAGCAATCAGCCCCAGCATTTT
CASDRSPRVSNQPQHF
>TRBV4-3|TRBJ2-3|few|-
TGCGCCAGCAGCCAAGATAGCGGCGGTAGCACAGATACGCAGTATTTT
CASSQDSGGSTDTQYF
>TRBV9|TRBJ2-1|-|TRBD2
TGTGCCAGCAGCGAGCGGGGGGGCCACTTCAATGAGCAGTTCTTC
CASSERGGHFNEQFF
>TRBV7-9|TRBJ2-1|-|TRBD2
TGTGCCAGCAGCTCAGCGGGGGGGCCAAACAATGAGCAGTTCTTC
CASSSAGGPNNEQFF
>TRBV4-2|TRBJ1-5|-|-
TGTGCCAGCAGCCAAGAATCAGGGTACAATCAGCCCCAGCATTTT
CASSQESGYNQPQHF
>TRBV7-9|TRBJ2-7|-|TRBD1
TGTGCCAGCAGGGGACAGATTAGCGAGTCCTACGAGCAGTACTTC
CASRGQISESYEQYF
>TRBV28|TRBJ1-3|-|-
TGTGCCCGTGACAGCTACCCTGGAAACACCATATATTTT
CARDSYPGNTIYF
>TRBV6-5|TRBJ1-5|-|-
TGTGCCAGCAGTTTTACGGTCCTTAATCAGCCCCAGCATTTT
CASSFTVLNQPQHF
>TRBV7-6|TRBJ2-1|-|-
TGTGCCAGCAGCCGAAATAGACGAGGGGAGCAGTTCTTC
CASSRNRRGEQFF
>TRBV7-9|TRBJ2-1|-|TRBD1
TGTGCCAGCAGCAGGGGACAGTACAATGAGCAGTTCTTC
CASSRGQYNEQFF
>TRBV29-1|TRBJ1-2|-|TRBD1
TGCAGCGTAGTTCGACAGGGGCTTTATGGCTACACCTTC
CSVVRQGLYGYTF
>TRBV6-1|TRBJ2-5|-|TRBD2
TGTGCCAGCGCCGGTCTGGGAGGGGAGACCCAGTACTTC
CASAGLGGETQYF
>TRBV2|TRBJ1-1|-|TRBD1
TGTGCCAGCGGAGGGACAGTTAAAGCTTTCTTT
CASGGTVKAFF
>TRBV25-1|TRBJ1-6|-|-
TGTGCCAGTCTTGCGACCTATAATTCACCCCTCCACTTT
CASLATYNSPLHF
>TRBV6-6|TRBJ2-7|-|TRBD2
TGTGCCAGCAGTCTCCTAGCGGGGACCTACGAGCAGTACTTC
CASSLLAGTYEQYF
>TRBV9|TRBJ2-2|-|TRBD1
TGTGCCAGCAGCGAAGGGACAGCCGCGAACACCGGGGAGCTGTTTTTT
CASSEGTAANTGELFF
>TRBV27|TRBJ1-1|-|-
TGTGCCAGCGGGCTACGGGGTCTGACTGAAGCTTTCTTT
CASGLRGLTEAFF